The next 16 T cell receptor beta chains were all read from a single sample in a study of shared clonotypes between healthy human individuals. The protocol was immunoSEQ multiplex PCR, while the TCRdb copy is restricted to in-frame clones and leaves out a portion. The sample gives roughly 650,000 clones, almost 97% of which show up once; around 0.058% is in the top ten. Sequencing was performed on naive CD4+ T cells sorted from blood. Subset here: CD45RA+ positively selected. Receptors were obtained from a woman in her twenties or thirties in good health.

In DNA form, the CDR3 reads TGTGCCAGTACCCCCAGCGGGGGAGCCTACGAGCAGTACTTC. Its translation is CASTPSGGAYEQYF. V usage is TRBV19 and J usage is TRBJ2-7, with 8 bases matching TRBD2. With 7 bases clipped from V and 2 bases from J, the junction kept 7 bases outside the gene matches. Germline V gives CDR1 LNHDA, CDR2 SQIVND (reference sequence). The CDR3 has 14 amino acids.

V usage is TRBV5-6 and J usage is TRBJ2-1; TRBD2 matches 11 bases. With V trimmed by 1 base and J by 8 bases, 14 bases remained unmatched. The germline V gene encodes CDR1 SGHDT and CDR2 YYEEEE. This CDR3 contains 18 residues. In DNA form, the CDR3 reads TGTGCCAGCAGCTTGTGGCCACCTCGACTAGCGGGAAATCATGAGCAGTTCTTC. Protein: CASSLWPPRLAGNHEQFF.

DNA of the CDR3: TGTGCCAGTAGTATAGGGGGCAGGGGGAGAGATACGCAGTATTTT. It translates to CASSIGGRGRDTQYF. The gene calls are TRBV19 and TRBJ2-3, with TRBD1 identical over 7 bases. Germline CDR1 and CDR2: LNHDA and SQIVND (reference sequence). The J segment lost 5 bases and the V segment lost 1 base, leaving 6 bases of the junction unmatched. There are 15 residues in the CDR3.

This chain joins TRBV7-9 and TRBJ2-6; D may be TRBD1 or TRBD2 (6 bases each). This CDR3 region has 18 residues. Per germline, CDR1 SEHNR and CDR2 FQNEAQ (reference sequence). V lost 7 bases and J lost 2, with 21 bases in between. DNA of the CDR3: TGTGCCAGCAACCCCAGTCCCCGTCGGGGGCCTGGGGCCAACGTCCTGACTTTC. Translating gives CASNPSPRRGPGANVLTF.

The chain couples TRBV28 to TRBJ1-1; D unclear. CDR3 length: 14 amino acids. V lost 1 base, J lost 7 bases, and 13 bases lay in between. Germline CDR1 and CDR2: MDHEN and SYDVKM. The CDR3 sequence: CASSLSLDGFEAFF. The CDR3 bases are TGTGCCAGCAGTTTATCCCTCGACGGGTTTGAAGCTTTCTTT. The full variable domain, with the rest looked up from reference TRBV28 and TRBJ1-1, is DVKVTQSSRYLVKRTGEKVFLECVQDMDHENMFWYRQDPGLGLRLIYFSYDVKMKEKGDIPEGYSVSREKKERFSLILESASTNQTSMYLCASSLSLDGFEAFFGQGTRLTVV.

The chain combines TRBV6-4 with TRBJ1-2; D is ambiguous. CDR3 length: 15 amino acids. Trimming removed 2 bases from V and 0 bases from J, with 10 bases in between. Per germline, CDR1 MRHNA and CDR2 SNTAGT. This chain's CDR3 is CASSDSEAANYGYTF. The CDR3 DNA is TGTGCCAGCAGTGACAGCGAAGCCGCTAACTATGGCTACACCTTC.

About this clone itself: Other nucleotide sequences from this sample produce the same CDR3. The chain joins TRBV11-2 to TRBJ2-5; D not certain. Germline loops: CDR1 SGHAT, CDR2 FQNNGV. The germline V and J ends were trimmed by 6 bases and 2 bases, with 1 base remaining between them. This CDR3 is 10 amino acids long. The CDR3 DNA follows: TGTGCCAGCAGTCAAGAGACCCAGTACTTC. Its protein product is CASSQETQYF.

This chain connects TRBV28 to TRBJ1-1; D remains ambiguous. With 1 base removed from V and 0 bases from J, the gap between germline ends came to 9 bases. Germline loops: CDR1 MDHEN, CDR2 SYDVKM. The CDR3 is 15 residues long. The DNA of the CDR3 is TGTGCCAGCAGTTTATCGGACCTTTTGAACACTGAAGCTTTCTTT. It encodes CASSLSDLLNTEAFF. Filled out from reference TRBV28 and TRBJ1-1, the complete variable domain reads DVKVTQSSRYLVKRTGEKVFLECVQDMDHENMFWYRQDPGLGLRLIYFSYDVKMKEKGDIPEGYSVSREKKERFSLILESASTNQTSMYLCASSLSDLLNTEAFFGQGTRLTVV.

V and J are TRBV11-2 and TRBJ2-7, with TRBD2 matching over 9 bases. This CDR3 is 18 amino acids long. CDR1 is SGHAT and CDR2 is FQNNGV in the germline V gene. The V segment lost 5 bases and the J segment 4 bases; nucleotides outside the gene matches: 18. Here the CDR3 DNA reads TGTGCCAGCAGCCGTAACGCGGGACTAGCCAAGCGGGGATACGAGCAGTACTTC. It encodes CASSRNAGLAKRGYEQYF.

The genes are TRBV6-1 and TRBJ1-2, with 8 positions matching TRBD1. With V trimmed by 6 bases and J by 7 bases, 10 bases remained unmatched. Germline lookup yields CDR1 MNHNS and CDR2 SASEGT. CDR3 length: 14 residues. The CDR3 spells CASRGTGGAFGYTF. For the CDR3, the DNA is TGTGCCAGCAGGGGGACAGGAGGGGCCTTTGGCTACACCTTC.

The rearrangement uses TRBV2 and TRBJ1-5; D is unclear. The CDR3 is made up of 16 amino acids. Per the germline V gene, CDR1 is SNHLY and CDR2 is FYNNEI. V was cut by 3 bases and J by 1 base, with 13 bases left in between. The chain's CDR3 is CASSDGQLFSNQPQHF. The CDR3 DNA is TGTGCCAGCAGTGATGGGCAGTTATTCAGCAATCAGCCCCAGCATTTT.

This chain uses TRBV4-2 with TRBJ1-4; a possible D gene is TRBD1 (5 bases). In germline, CDR1 is LGHNA, CDR2 YNFKEQ. V was cut by 1 base and J by 5 bases, with 14 bases left in between. The CDR3 covers 16 residues. In DNA, the CDR3 is TGTGCCAGCAGCCAAGTTTCGAGGGGAGAAAATGAAAAACTGTTTTTT. Protein: CASSQVSRGENEKLFF.

This clone appeared a few times. This sample includes further DNA sequences coding for the same CDR3. The chain is built from TRBV5-1 and TRBJ2-1; D call uncertain. The CDR3 extends over 15 amino acids. The V end was cut by 0 bases, the J end by 0 bases, with 7 bases between. Germline values: CDR1 SGHRS, CDR2 YFSETQ. Here the CDR3 DNA reads TGCGCCAGCAGCTTGGACCTGAGCTCCTACAATGAGCAGTTCTTC. Its protein is CASSLDLSSYNEQFF.

The rearrangement uses TRBV2 and TRBJ2-7, with D possibly being TRBD1 or TRBD2 (5 bases each). The CDR3 loop spans 13 amino acids. Germline loops: CDR1 SNHLY, CDR2 FYNNEI. Trimming cost V 1 base and J 7 bases, with 11 bases left between them. This chain's CDR3 is CASSEDNWGEQYF. CDR3 DNA: TGTGCCAGCAGTGAAGACAACTGGGGGGAGCAGTACTTC.

V gene TRBV6-5 combines with J gene TRBJ1-4; D possibly corresponds to TRBD1 (5 bases). The V gene's germline CDR1 is MNHEY and CDR2 SVGAGI. CDR3 length: 14 amino acids. V was shortened by 4 bases and J by 10 bases, with 16 bases between the two germline ends. DNA of the CDR3: TGTGCCAGCAGTTGGGGGGGGTCCCCCCGAAAACTGTTTTTT. Protein: CASSWGGSPRKLFF.

J is TRBJ1-2 and V is TRBV11-1, with D hard to call. V was clipped by 3 bases and J by 4 bases, with 6 bases between them. This CDR3 has 12 residues. Per the germline V gene, CDR1 is SGHAT and CDR2 is FQDESV (reference sequence). The CDR3 nucleotides are TGTGCCAGCAGCTTCCAAGGCTATGGCTACACCTTC. It yields the protein CASSFQGYGYTF.